Below are 7 T cell receptor beta chains sequenced from a single sample in a study of cytomegalovirus exposure and HLA in healthy donors. This PCR relied on a set of 60 Vbeta primers and 13 Jbeta primers. Sequencing used immunoSEQ multiplex PCR; TCRdb keeps in-frame clones, though not all of them. The profile shows some 100,000 clones, 75% to 90% of them singletons. Input material: PBMCs. The source is a man aged 25 to 40 in good health and CMV-seronegative.

The gene calls are TRBV5-5 and TRBJ2-2, with no clear D. In germline, CDR1 is SGHKS, CDR2 YYEKEE (reference sequence). Trimming pared 2 bases from V and 6 bases from J, leaving 5 bases between. The CDR3 extends over 12 amino acids. CDR3 amino acids: CASSFPSGELFF. In DNA, the CDR3 is TGTGCCAGCAGCTTCCCTTCCGGGGAGCTGTTTTTT. Drawing the rest from reference TRBV5-5 and TRBJ2-2, the complete variable domain is DAGVTQSPTHLIKTRGQQVTLRCSPISGHKSVSWYQQVLGQGPQFIFQYYEKEERGRGNFPDRFSARQFPNYSSELNVNALLLGDSALYLCASSFPSGELFFGEGSRLTVL.

The chain has TRBV30 and TRBJ1-1, with 10 bases identical to TRBD1. Germline CDR1 and CDR2: GTSNPN and SVGIG (reference sequence). The CDR3 contains 15 residues. The V and J ends lost 3 bases and 4 bases, in that order; junction bases with no gene match: 8. CDR3 DNA: TGTGCCTGGAGAGTGTGGGACAGGGGTTTCACTGAAGCTTTCTTT. This translates into CAWRVWDRGFTEAFF.

The chain is built from TRBV6-6 and TRBJ1-3; D not certain. This CDR3 is built from 16 residues. Trimming left V 2 bases short and J 8 bases short, with 19 bases between. Germline CDR1 MNHNY, CDR2 SVGAGI (reference sequence). The CDR3 spells CASSYESRLEVDTIYF. The CDR3 nucleotides read TGTGCCAGCAGTTACGAATCAAGACTGGAGGTAGACACCATATATTTT.

The rearrangement links TRBV5-1 to TRBJ2-7; D is perhaps TRBD1 (5 bases). Germline V gene sequence: CDR1 SGHRS, CDR2 YFSETQ. The ends were cut back, 2 bases at V and 2 bases at J, with 11 bases in the middle. The CDR3 length is 14 residues. CDR3 sequence reads: CASSLGMDTYEQYF. In nucleotides, the CDR3 is TGCGCCAGCAGCTTAGGGATGGACACCTACGAGCAGTACTTC.

The V gene is TRBV4-1, the J gene TRBJ2-2; D possibly corresponds to TRBD2 (5 bases). CDR1 and CDR2 from the germline V gene are MGHRA and YSYEKL. This CDR3 has 11 amino acids. The V end lost 4 bases, the J end lost 13 bases, and 10 bases lay between the germline ends. DNA of the CDR3: TGCGCCAGCAGCCTCGGGGATGGGCTGTTTTTT. Its translation is CASSLGDGLFF.

The V call is TRBV6-1, the J call TRBJ2-6; maybe TRBD1 (6 bases). Germline V gene lookup returns CDR1 MNHNS and CDR2 SASEGT. Trimming cost V 5 bases and J 4 bases, with 12 bases left between them. CDR3 length: 15 amino acids. The CDR3 loop is CASSLQGYGANVLTF. CDR3 DNA sequence: TGTGCCAGCAGTCTCCAGGGGTACGGGGCCAACGTCCTGACTTTC.

This rearrangement joins TRBV5-1 to TRBJ2-1, with 9 bases aligning to TRBD2. This CDR3 comprises 16 residues. Per the germline V gene, CDR1 is SGHRS and CDR2 is YFSETQ. The junction had 5 bases not matched to a gene; V was cut back by 4 bases and J by 0 bases. This CDR3 reads CASSNSGGGSYNEQFF. The CDR3, as DNA: TGCGCCAGCAGCAATAGCGGGGGCGGCTCCTACAATGAGCAGTTCTTC.